This TCR beta chain was documented in a study of blood T cell repertoires in COVID-19. Study information: Nucleic acid was either cDNA or gDNA, and it came from T cells, B-cell-depleted T cells, or PBMCs.

Regarding this clone: Other DNA sequences in this specimen translate into the identical CDR3.

Cohort placement rested on clinical history that participants reported themselves. Methods used by the authors: From reference gene primer amplification, estimates of nucleated cell counts were derived. The data were produced by immunoSEQ multiplex PCR, yet TCRdb's version contains in-frame clones alone and is incomplete. Clone size and the V and J calls come from that table; the DNA yielded D and trimming. The top ten hold around 16% of the sample, which has 150,000 to 200,000 clones, 76% seen once. The sample comprised PBMCs or T cells enriched from blood (not recorded which). This clonotype was obtained from a woman in her forties or fifties with acute COVID-19.

The CDR3 reads CASSVGSSGNTIYF. As DNA, the CDR3 is TGTGCCAGCAGTGTCGGGAGCTCTGGAAACACCATATATTTT. This chain joins TRBV2 and TRBJ1-3; D ambiguous. Germline loops: CDR1 SNHLY, CDR2 FYNNEI. Trimming shortened V by 4 bases and J by 0 bases, and 7 bases separated the two germline ends. The CDR3 length is 14 residues.